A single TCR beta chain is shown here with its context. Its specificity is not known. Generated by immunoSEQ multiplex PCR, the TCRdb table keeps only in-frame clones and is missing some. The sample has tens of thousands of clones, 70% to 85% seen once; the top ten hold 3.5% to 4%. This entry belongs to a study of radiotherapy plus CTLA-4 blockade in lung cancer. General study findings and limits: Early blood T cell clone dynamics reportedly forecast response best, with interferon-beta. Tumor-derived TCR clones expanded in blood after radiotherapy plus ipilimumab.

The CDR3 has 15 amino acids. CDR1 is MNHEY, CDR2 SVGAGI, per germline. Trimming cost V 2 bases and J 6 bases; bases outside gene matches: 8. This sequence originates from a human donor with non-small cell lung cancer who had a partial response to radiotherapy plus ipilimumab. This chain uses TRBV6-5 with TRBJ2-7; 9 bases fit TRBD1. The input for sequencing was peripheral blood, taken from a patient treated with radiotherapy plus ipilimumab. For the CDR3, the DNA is TGTGCCAGCAGTTACACGCGGGACAGGGTAGGCGAGCAGTACTTC. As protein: CASSYTRDRVGEQYF.